This TCR beta chain appears in the sequencing data of a study of response to subunit inactivated influenza vaccine. Study-wide results and limits: Few additional T cells are recruited per seasonal influenza vaccination, authors suggested.

One entry per CDR3 protein results from TCRdb running MiXCR on the RT-PCR reads. The data contain roughly 570,000 distinct CDR3 sequences, 12% to 15% of them singletons. This CDR3 comprises 15 residues. V shed 5 bases and J shed 8 bases, with 16 bases lying between them. CDR1 and CDR2 (germline): LNHNV, YYDKDF (reference sequence). In regard to this clonotype: Antigen: not known.

Sequenced material: PBMCs from blood, taken about 11 days after vaccination. This TCR was sampled from a man aged 50-60 years who received an inactivated influenza vaccine. The chain recombines TRBV15 with TRBJ1-6, with D hard to call. CDR3 coding DNA: TGTGCCACCAGCCTCCGACTTACACCGGATTCACCCCTCCACTTT. Its translation is CATSLRLTPDSPLHF.